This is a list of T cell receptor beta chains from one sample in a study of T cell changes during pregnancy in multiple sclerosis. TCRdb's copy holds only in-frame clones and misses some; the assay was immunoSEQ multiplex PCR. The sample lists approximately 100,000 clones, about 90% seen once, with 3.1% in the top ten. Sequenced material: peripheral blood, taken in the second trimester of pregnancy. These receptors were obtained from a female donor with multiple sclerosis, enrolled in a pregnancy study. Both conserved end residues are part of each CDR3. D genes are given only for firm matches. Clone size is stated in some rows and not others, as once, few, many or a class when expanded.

CDR3 DNA: TGTGCCAGTAGTATCGGAGGAGGTAATGAAAAACTGTTTTTT
CDR3 protein: CASSIGGGNEKLFF
D gene: .
V gene: TRBV19
J gene: TRBJ1-4
clone size: .

CDR3 DNA: TGTGCCAGCAGCGTCCGAACAGGGATGAACACTGAAGCTTTCTTT
CDR3 protein: CASSVRTGMNTEAFF
D gene: .
V gene: TRBV13
J gene: TRBJ1-1
clone size: .

CDR3 DNA: TGTGCCTCTGCTCGATTGGTTGGAGCTTATGGCTACACCTTC
CDR3 protein: CASARLVGAYGYTF
D gene: .
V gene: TRBV19
J gene: TRBJ1-2
clone size: .

CDR3 DNA: TGTGCCAGCAGAGTTGATGGGAGTTGGGACAATGAGCAGTTCTTC
CDR3 protein: CASRVDGSWDNEQFF
D gene: .
V gene: TRBV7-3
J gene: TRBJ2-1
clone size: .

CDR3 DNA: TGTGCCAGCAGTCAGGACAGCGGCAATCAGCCCCAGCATTTT
CDR3 protein: CASSQDSGNQPQHF
D gene: .
V gene: TRBV2
J gene: TRBJ1-5
clone size: few

CDR3 DNA: TGTGCCAGCAGTCCTCGGGAGCCTCTGCCCACGCAGTTCTTC
CDR3 protein: CASSPREPLPTQFF
D gene: .
V gene: TRBV27
J gene: TRBJ2-1
clone size: .

CDR3 DNA: TGTGCCTGTACAGGGGGAGAGACCCAGTACTTC
CDR3 protein: CACTGGETQYF
D gene: TRBD1
V gene: TRBV30
J gene: TRBJ2-5
clone size: once

CDR3 DNA: TGTGCCAGCAGCTGGGGACTAGAGAACAATGAGCAGTTCTTC
CDR3 protein: CASSWGLENNEQFF
D gene: TRBD2
V gene: TRBV5-4
J gene: TRBJ2-1
clone size: .

CDR3 DNA: TGTGCCAGCAGCTTACTAGCGGGAGGGACAGATACGCAGTATTTT
CDR3 protein: CASSLLAGGTDTQYF
D gene: TRBD2
V gene: TRBV7-2
J gene: TRBJ2-3
clone size: .

CDR3 DNA: TGTGCCAGCAGCCTCGGGAAAGCGAGTGAGCAGTTCTTC
CDR3 protein: CASSLGKASEQFF
D gene: .
V gene: TRBV5-6
J gene: TRBJ2-1
clone size: .

CDR3 DNA: TGTGCCAGCAGCACCCTAGGGGAGGCGCCAAGCACAGATACGCAGTATTTT
CDR3 protein: CASSTLGEAPSTDTQYF
D gene: .
V gene: TRBV5-4
J gene: TRBJ2-3
clone size: .

CDR3 DNA: TGTGCCACGAAGGACATAACTAATGAAAAACTGTTTTTT
CDR3 protein: CATKDITNEKLFF
D gene: .
V gene: TRBV27
J gene: TRBJ1-4
clone size: .

CDR3 DNA: TGTGCCAGCAGTCCACTAGCGGGAGGGCCGGTGGCCCAGTACTTC
CDR3 protein: CASSPLAGGPVAQYF
D gene: TRBD2
V gene: TRBV6-5
J gene: TRBJ2-5
clone size: .

CDR3 DNA: TGTGCCACCGGCGGGACAGGGGGCAGGAATGAGCAGTTCTTC
CDR3 protein: CATGGTGGRNEQFF
D gene: TRBD1
V gene: TRBV10-3
J gene: TRBJ2-1
clone size: .

CDR3 DNA: TGTGCCAGCAGCTTGTCCTCTAGCGGGGTTAATACGCAGTATTTT
CDR3 protein: CASSLSSSGVNTQYF
D gene: TRBD2
V gene: TRBV5-4
J gene: TRBJ2-3
clone size: .

CDR3 DNA: TGTGCCAGCAGCTTAGTTTGGCCAGAAGAGACCCAGTACTTC
CDR3 protein: CASSLVWPEETQYF
D gene: .
V gene: TRBV7-2
J gene: TRBJ2-5
clone size: .

CDR3 DNA: TGTGCCAGCAGTTACTCAGGGGAAGGGCCAGCCAGGCAGTTCTTC
CDR3 protein: CASSYSGEGPARQFF
D gene: .
V gene: TRBV6-5
J gene: TRBJ2-1
clone size: .